The next 6 T cell receptor beta chains were all read from a single sample in a study of OX40 agonist ivuxolimab in advanced cancers. The method was immunoSEQ multiplex PCR; TCRdb's version includes in-frame clones alone and lacks a portion of them. Among 65,000 to 90,000 clones listed, roughly 90% were seen once. The input for sequencing was CD4+ or CD8+ T cells sorted from blood, taken in a trial of the OX40 agonist ivuxolimab. Source of these receptors: an adult with an advanced solid tumor such as melanoma, head and neck, liver or kidney cancer.

This chain uses TRBV4-3 with TRBJ2-2; 9 bases line up with TRBD2. CDR3 length: 16 amino acids. The germline CDR1 and CDR2 sequences are LGHNA and YSLEER. Trimming cost V 2 bases and J 1 base; bases outside gene matches: 2. CDR3 sequence reads: CASSQRRGGNTGELFF. In DNA, the CDR3 is TGCGCCAGCAGCCAACGGCGGGGGGGGAACACCGGGGAGCTGTTTTTT.

The chain employs TRBV7-8 and TRBJ2-7; D gene ambiguous. Deletions cut 1 base from V and 3 bases from J, with 7 bases between. This CDR3 is 13 amino acids long. The V gene's germline CDR1 is SGHVS and CDR2 FQNEAQ. This CDR3 is CASSLESFYEQYF. CDR3 bases: TGTGCCAGCAGCTTAGAGTCATTCTACGAGCAGTACTTC.

The chain joins TRBV29-1 to TRBJ2-6; D is unclear. Germline-derived CDR1 and CDR2 are SQVTM and ANQGSEA. This CDR3 comprises 13 residues. Trimming pared 3 bases from V and 2 bases from J, leaving 5 bases between. CDR3: CSVDGTGANVLTF. The CDR3 coding sequence is TGCAGCGTTGATGGGACTGGGGCCAACGTCCTGACTTTC.

The V call is TRBV6-5, the J call TRBJ2-5; 13 bases fit TRBD2. The CDR3 has 14 residues. Germline V gene lookup returns CDR1 MNHEY and CDR2 SVGAGI. Trimming removed 7 bases from V and 10 bases from J; junction bases left unmatched: 9. In nucleotides, the CDR3 is TGTGCCAGCACCAACCCACTAGCGGGAGGGGGCCAGTACTTC. The encoded protein is CASTNPLAGGGQYF.

The V call is TRBV4-3, the J call TRBJ2-3; no clear D. V lost 4 bases and J lost 1, with 15 bases in between. The CDR3 sequence is 16 residues long. In germline, CDR1 is LGHNA, CDR2 YSLEER. The chain's CDR3 is CASSRTLVWGTDTQYF. CDR3 DNA sequence: TGCGCCAGCAGCCGTACGTTGGTGTGGGGCACAGATACGCAGTATTTT.

The rearrangement uses TRBV29-1 and TRBJ2-3; 12 nucleotides match TRBD2. From germline, CDR1 is SQVTM and CDR2 ANQGSEA. V lost 6 bases, J lost 2 bases, and 12 bases stayed unmatched. The CDR3 loop spans 17 amino acids. The chain's CDR3 is CSVQRTSGNRNTDTQYF. The DNA for the CDR3 is TGCAGCGTCCAGCGGACTAGCGGGAATCGGAACACAGATACGCAGTATTTT.